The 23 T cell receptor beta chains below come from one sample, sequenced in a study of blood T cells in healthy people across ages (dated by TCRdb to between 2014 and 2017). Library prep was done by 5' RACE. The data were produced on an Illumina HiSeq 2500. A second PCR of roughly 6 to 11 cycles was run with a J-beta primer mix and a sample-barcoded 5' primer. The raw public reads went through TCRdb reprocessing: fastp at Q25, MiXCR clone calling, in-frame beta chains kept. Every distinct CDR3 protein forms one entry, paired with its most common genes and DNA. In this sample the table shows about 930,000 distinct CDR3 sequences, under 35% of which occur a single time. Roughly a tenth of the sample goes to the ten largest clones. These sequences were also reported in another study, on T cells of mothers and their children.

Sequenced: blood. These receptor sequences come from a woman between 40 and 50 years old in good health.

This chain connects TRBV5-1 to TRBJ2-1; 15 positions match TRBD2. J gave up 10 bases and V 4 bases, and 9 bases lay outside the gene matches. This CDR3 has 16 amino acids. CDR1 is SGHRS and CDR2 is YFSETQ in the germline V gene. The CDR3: CASSRWTSGGVREQFF. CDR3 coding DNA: TGCGCCAGCAGCCGATGGACTAGCGGGGGGGTGCGGGAGCAGTTCTTC.

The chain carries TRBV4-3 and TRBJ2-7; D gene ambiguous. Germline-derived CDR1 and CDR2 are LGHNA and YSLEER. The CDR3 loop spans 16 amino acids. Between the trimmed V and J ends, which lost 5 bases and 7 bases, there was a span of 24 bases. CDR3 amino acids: CASSTRPTGVNGEQYF. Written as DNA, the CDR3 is TGCGCCAGCAGCACACGACCTACGGGCGTGAACGGGGAGCAGTACTTC.

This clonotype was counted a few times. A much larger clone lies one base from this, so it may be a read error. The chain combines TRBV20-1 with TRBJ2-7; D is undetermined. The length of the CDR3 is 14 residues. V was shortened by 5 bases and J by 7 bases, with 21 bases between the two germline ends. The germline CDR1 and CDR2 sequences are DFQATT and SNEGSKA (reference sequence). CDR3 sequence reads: CSAHHSLVANEQYF. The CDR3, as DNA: TGCAGTGCTCACCACTCGCTAGTGGCGAATGAGCAGTACTTC.

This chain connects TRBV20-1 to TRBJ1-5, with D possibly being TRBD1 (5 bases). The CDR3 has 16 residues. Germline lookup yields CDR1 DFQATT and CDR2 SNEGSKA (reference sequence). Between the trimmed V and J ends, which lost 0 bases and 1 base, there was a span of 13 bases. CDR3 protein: CSAREPGFGSNQPQHF. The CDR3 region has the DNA TGCAGTGCTAGAGAACCAGGGTTCGGGAGCAATCAGCCCCAGCATTTT.

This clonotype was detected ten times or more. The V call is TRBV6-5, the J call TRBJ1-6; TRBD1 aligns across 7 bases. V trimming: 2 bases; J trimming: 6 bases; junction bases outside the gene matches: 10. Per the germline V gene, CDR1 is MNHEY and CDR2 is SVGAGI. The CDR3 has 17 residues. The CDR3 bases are TGTGCCAGCAGTTACGGTATTCCGGGACAGTCTAATTCACCCCTCCACTTT. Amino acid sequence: CASSYGIPGQSNSPLHF.

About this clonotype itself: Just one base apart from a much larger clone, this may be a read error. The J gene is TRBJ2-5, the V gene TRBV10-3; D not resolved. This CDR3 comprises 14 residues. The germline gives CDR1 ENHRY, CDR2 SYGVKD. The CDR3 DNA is TGTGCCATCAGTGAGTCCCAGTACCAAGAGACCCGGTACTTC. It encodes CAISESQYQETRYF.

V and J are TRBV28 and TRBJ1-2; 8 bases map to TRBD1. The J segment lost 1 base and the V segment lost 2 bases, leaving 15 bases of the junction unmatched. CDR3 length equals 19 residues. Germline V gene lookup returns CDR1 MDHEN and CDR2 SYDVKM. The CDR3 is CASSLKWQGASWLNYGYTF. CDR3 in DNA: TGTGCCAGCAGTTTAAAGTGGCAGGGGGCTTCTTGGCTTAACTATGGCTACACCTTC.

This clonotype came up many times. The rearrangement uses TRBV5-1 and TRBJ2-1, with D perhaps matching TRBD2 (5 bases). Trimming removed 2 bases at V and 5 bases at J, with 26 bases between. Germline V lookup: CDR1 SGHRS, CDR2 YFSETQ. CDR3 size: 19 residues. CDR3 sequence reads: CASSFSDPAIPKRNNEQFF. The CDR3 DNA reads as TGCGCCAGCAGCTTTAGCGACCCGGCCATTCCGAAAAGAAACAATGAGCAGTTCTTC. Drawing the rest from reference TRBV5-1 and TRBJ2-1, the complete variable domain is KAGVTQTPRYLIKTRGQQVTLSCSPISGHRSVSWYQQTPGQGLQFLFEYFSETQRNKGNFPGRFSGRQFSNSRSEMNVSTLELGDSALYLCASSFSDPAIPKRNNEQFFGPGTRLTVL.

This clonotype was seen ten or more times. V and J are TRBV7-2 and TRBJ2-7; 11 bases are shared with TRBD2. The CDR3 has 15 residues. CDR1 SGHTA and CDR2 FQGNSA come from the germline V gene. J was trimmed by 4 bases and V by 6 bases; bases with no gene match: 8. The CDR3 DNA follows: TGTGCCAGCAGTCCCTTAGCGGGGGGGCCGTACGAGCAGTACTTC. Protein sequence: CASSPLAGGPYEQYF.

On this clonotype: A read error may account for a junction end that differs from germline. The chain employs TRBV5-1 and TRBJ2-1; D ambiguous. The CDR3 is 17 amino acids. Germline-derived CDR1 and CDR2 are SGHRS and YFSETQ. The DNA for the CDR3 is TGCGCCAGCAGCTTGGAGCCCCCACAGTTCTCCTATAATGAGCAGTTCTTC. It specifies CASSLEPPQFSYNEQFF.

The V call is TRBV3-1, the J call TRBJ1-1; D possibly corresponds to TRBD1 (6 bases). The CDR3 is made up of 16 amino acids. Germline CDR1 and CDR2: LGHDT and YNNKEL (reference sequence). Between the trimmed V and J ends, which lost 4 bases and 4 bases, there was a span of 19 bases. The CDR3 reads CASSPYRRGRRTEAFF. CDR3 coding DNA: TGTGCCAGCAGCCCTTACAGGAGGGGGAGACGCACTGAAGCTTTCTTT.

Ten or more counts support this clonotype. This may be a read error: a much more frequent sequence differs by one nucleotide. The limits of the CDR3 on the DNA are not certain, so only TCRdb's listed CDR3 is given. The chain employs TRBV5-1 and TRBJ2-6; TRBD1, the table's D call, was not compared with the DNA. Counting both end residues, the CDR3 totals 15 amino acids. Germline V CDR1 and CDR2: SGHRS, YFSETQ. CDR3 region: CASSLVGTGANVRTF.

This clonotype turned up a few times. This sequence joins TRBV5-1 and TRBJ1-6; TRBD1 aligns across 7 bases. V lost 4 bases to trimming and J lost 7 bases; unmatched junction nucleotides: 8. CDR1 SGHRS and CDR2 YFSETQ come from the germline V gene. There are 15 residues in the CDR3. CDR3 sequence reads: CASSLRQGLNSPLHF. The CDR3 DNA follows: TGCGCCAGCAGCCTCAGACAGGGTCTGAATTCACCCCTCCACTTT. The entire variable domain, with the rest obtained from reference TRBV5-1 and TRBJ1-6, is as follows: KAGVTQTPRYLIKTRGQQVTLSCSPISGHRSVSWYQQTPGQGLQFLFEYFSETQRNKGNFPGRFSGRQFSNSRSEMNVSTLELGDSALYLCASSLRQGLNSPLHFGNGTRLTVT.

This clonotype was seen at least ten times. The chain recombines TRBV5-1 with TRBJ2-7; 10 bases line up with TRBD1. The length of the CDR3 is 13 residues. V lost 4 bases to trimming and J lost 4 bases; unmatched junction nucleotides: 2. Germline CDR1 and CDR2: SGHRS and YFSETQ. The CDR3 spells CASSLDRGYEQYF. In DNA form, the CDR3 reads TGCGCCAGCAGCCTGGACAGGGGGTACGAGCAGTACTTC.

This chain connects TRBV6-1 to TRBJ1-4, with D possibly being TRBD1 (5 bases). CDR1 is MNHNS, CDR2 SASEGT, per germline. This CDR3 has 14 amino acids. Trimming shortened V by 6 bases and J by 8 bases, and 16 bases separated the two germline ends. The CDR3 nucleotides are TGTGCCAGCAGGATGTGGGACCCGGGCGAAAAACTGTTTTTT. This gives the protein CASRMWDPGEKLFF.

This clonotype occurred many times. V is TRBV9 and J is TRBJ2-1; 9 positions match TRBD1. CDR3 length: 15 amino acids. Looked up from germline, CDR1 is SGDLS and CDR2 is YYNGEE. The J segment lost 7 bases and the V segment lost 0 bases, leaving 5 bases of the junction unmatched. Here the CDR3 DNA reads TGTGCCAGCAGCGTAGGGGGGGACAGGGTTAATGAGCAGTTCTTC. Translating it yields CASSVGGDRVNEQFF.

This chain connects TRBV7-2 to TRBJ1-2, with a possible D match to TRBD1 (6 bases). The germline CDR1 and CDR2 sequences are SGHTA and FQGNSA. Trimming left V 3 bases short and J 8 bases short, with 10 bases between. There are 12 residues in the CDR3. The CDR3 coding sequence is TGTGCCAGCAGCTTGCGACAGGTGGGCTACACCTTC. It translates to CASSLRQVGYTF. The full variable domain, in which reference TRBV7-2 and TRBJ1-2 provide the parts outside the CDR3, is GAGVSQSPSNKVTEKGKDVELRCDPISGHTALYWYRQSLGQGLEFLIYFQGNSAPDKSGLPSDRFSAERTGGSVSTLTIQRTQQEDSAVYLCASSLRQVGYTFGSGTRLTVV.

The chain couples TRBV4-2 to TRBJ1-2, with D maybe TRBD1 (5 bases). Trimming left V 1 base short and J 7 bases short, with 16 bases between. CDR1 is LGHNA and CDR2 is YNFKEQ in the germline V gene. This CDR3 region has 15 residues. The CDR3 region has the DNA TGTGCCAGCAGCCAAGTAGAGGGTGGGGGAGGTGGCTACACCTTC. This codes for CASSQVEGGGGGYTF.

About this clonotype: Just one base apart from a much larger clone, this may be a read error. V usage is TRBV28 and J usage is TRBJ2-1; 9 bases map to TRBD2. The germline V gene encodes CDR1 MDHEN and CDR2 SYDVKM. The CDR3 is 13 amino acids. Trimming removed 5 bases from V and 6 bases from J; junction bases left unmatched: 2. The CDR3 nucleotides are TGTGCCAGCAGTGCGGGGGGGCGCAATGAGCAGTTCTTC. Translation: CASSAGGRNEQFF.

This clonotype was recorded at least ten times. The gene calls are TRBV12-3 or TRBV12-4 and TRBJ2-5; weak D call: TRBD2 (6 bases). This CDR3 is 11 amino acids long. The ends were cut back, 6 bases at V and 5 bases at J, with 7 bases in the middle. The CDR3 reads CASREGETQYF. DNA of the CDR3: TGTGCCAGCAGGGAGGGGGAGACCCAGTACTTC.

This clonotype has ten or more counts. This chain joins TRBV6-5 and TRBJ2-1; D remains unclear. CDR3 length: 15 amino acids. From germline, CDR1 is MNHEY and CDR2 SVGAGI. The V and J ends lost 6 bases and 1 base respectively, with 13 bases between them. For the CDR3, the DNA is TGTGCCAGCAGCCCCCGGCAGCTTTCCTACAATGAGCAGTTCTTC. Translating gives CASSPRQLSYNEQFF.

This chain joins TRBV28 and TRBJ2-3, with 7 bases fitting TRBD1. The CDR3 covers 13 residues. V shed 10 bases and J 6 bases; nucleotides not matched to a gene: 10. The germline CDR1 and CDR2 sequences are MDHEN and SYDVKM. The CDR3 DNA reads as TGTGCCAACCGGGACAGCAACCGGGATACGCAGTATTTT. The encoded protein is CANRDSNRDTQYF.

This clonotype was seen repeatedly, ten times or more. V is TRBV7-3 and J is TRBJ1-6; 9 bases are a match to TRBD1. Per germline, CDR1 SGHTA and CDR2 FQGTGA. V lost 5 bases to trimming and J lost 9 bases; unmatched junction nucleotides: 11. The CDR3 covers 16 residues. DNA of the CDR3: TGTGCCAGCAGCCCTAACCAGGGACAGGGCGGTTCACCCCTCCACTTT. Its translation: CASSPNQGQGGSPLHF.